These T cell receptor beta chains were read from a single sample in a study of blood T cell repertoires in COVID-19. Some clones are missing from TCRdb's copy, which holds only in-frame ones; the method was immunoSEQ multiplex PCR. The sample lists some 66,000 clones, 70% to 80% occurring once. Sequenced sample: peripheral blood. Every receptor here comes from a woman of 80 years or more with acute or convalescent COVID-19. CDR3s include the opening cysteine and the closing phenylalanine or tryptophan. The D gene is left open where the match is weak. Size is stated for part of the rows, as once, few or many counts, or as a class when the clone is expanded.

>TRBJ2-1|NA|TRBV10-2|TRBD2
CASSSLWLAGIYNEQFF
TGCGCCAGCAGCTCCCTCTGGCTAGCGGGAATCTACAATGAGCAGTTCTTC
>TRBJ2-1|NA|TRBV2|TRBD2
CASRVGSGRASNEQFF
TGTGCCAGCAGGGTCGGTAGCGGGAGGGCCAGCAATGAGCAGTTCTTC
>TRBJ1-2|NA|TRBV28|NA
CASSSTGSNYGYTF
TGTGCCAGCTCATCTACAGGGTCGAACTATGGCTACACCTTC
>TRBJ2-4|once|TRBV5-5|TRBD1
CASSPGGRAKNIQYF
TGTGCCAGCAGCCCAGGGGGTAGGGCCAAAAACATTCAGTACTTC
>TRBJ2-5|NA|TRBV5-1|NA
CASSWGGGNLETQYF
TGCGCCAGCAGCTGGGGAGGGGGGAATTTGGAGACCCAGTACTTC
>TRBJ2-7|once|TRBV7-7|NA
CASSLWDTDEQYF
TGTGCTAGCTCCCTGTGGGACACCGACGAGCAGTACTTC
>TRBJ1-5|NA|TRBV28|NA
CASSSPQGGNQPQHF
TGTGCCAGCAGTTCCCCACAGGGTGGCAATCAGCCCCAGCATTTT
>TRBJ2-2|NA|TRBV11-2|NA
CASSFLRDTGELFF
TGTGCCAGCAGCTTCCTCAGGGACACCGGGGAGCTGTTTTTT
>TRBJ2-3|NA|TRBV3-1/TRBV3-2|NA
CASSVSGDYTDTQYF
TGTGCCAGCAGCGTTAGCGGAGATTACACAGATACGCAGTATTTT
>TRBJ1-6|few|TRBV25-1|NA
CASSEFTNSPLHF
TGTGCCAGCAGTGAGTTCACAAATTCACCCCTCCACTTT
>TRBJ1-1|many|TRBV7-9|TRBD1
CASSFGQGNTEAFF
TGTGCCAGCAGCTTTGGACAGGGGAACACTGAAGCTTTCTTT
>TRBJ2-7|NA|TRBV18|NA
CASSHSSYEQYF
TGTGCCAGCTCCCACAGCTCCTACGAGCAGTACTTC
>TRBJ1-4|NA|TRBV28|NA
CASSSIGGETNEKLFF
TGTGCCAGCAGTTCGATTGGGGGGGAGACTAATGAAAAACTGTTTTTT
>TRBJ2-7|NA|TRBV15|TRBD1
CATSREGQGSYEQYF
TGTGCCACCAGCAGAGAGGGACAGGGCTCCTACGAGCAGTACTTC
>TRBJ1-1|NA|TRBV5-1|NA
CASSLGGYRTEAFF
TGCGCCAGCAGCTTGGGAGGGTACCGCACTGAAGCTTTCTTT
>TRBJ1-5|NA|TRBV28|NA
CASSGLLHQPQHF
TGTGCCAGCAGTGGTCTATTGCATCAGCCCCAGCATTTT
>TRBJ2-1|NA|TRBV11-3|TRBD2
CASSLEGRLAGAREQFF
TGTGCCAGCAGCTTAGAAGGTCGTCTAGCGGGGGCTCGGGAGCAGTTCTTC
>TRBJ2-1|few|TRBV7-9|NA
CASSSLSYNEQFF
TGTGCCAGCAGCTCTTTGTCCTACAATGAGCAGTTCTTC
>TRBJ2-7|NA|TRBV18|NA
CASSPPRGAEDEQYF
TGTGCCAGCTCACCTCCCCGGGGGGCGGAAGACGAGCAGTACTTC
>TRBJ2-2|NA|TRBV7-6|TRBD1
CASSKQGAGYTGELFF
TGTGCCAGCAGCAAGCAGGGGGCAGGTTACACCGGGGAGCTGTTTTTT
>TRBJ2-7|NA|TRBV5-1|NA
CASSLRPGLASYEQYF
TGCGCCAGCAGCTTGCGTCCGGGACTCGCATCCTACGAGCAGTACTTC
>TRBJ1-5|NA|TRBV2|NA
CASSEARGVYNQPQHF
TGTGCCAGCAGTGAAGCGCGAGGAGTCTACAATCAGCCCCAGCATTTT
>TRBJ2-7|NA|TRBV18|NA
CASSPRGGTGEEQYF
TGTGCCAGCTCACCCCGTGGCGGGACTGGGGAAGAGCAGTACTTC
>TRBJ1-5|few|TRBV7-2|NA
CASSLARTGPQHF
TGTGCCAGCAGCTTGGCTCGAACAGGGCCCCAGCATTTT
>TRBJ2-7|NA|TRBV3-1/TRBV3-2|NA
CASSPLGAFVDEQYF
TGTGCCAGCAGCCCCTTAGGGGCGTTCGTCGACGAGCAGTACTTC
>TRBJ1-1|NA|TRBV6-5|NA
CASRLQGNTEAFF
TGTGCCAGCAGACTACAGGGGAACACTGAAGCTTTCTTT
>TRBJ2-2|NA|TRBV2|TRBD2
CASTGLAYTGELFF
TGTGCCAGCACTGGACTAGCGTACACCGGGGAGCTGTTTTTT
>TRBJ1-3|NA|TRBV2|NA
CASSTGSGNTIYF
TGTGCCAGCAGTACAGGCTCTGGAAACACCATATATTTT
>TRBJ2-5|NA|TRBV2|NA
CASSDRQETQYF
TGTGCCAGCAGTGATCGCCAAGAGACCCAGTACTTC
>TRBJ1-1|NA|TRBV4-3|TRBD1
CASSQRQGGNTEAFF
TGCGCCAGCAGCCAACGACAGGGGGGGAACACTGAAGCTTTCTTT
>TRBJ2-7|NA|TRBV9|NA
CASSVGDTNYEQYF
TGTGCCAGCAGCGTAGGGGACACCAACTACGAGCAGTACTTC
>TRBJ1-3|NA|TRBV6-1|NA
CASSEGRWGPGNTIYF
TGTGCCAGCAGTGAAGGCCGCTGGGGGCCCGGAAACACCATATATTTT
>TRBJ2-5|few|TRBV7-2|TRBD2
CASSLRLAGVGETQYF
TGTGCCAGCAGCTTAAGACTAGCGGGAGTCGGGGAGACCCAGTACTTC
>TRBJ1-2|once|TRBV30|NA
CAWSLREGTGYTF
TGTGCCTGGAGTCTTAGGGAGGGCACTGGCTACACCTTC
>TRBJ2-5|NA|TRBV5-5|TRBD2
CASSVSSGRETQYF
TGTGCCAGCAGCGTATCTAGCGGGCGAGAGACCCAGTACTTC
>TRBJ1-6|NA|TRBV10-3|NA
CAISMGHYNSPLHF
TGTGCCATCAGTATGGGACATTATAATTCACCCCTCCACTTT